A selection of T cell receptor beta chains follows, all from one sample in a study of cytomegalovirus exposure and HLA in healthy donors. Sequencing used immunoSEQ multiplex PCR; TCRdb keeps in-frame clones, though not all of them. Among about 330,000 clones listed, roughly 89% were seen once. The sample was PBMCs. Receptors originate from a woman younger than 30 in good health and CMV-seronegative. The CDR3 runs from the conserved cysteine through the conserved F or W. Fields, in order: V gene, D gene, J gene, CDR3 protein. The D gene is left open where the match is weak.

v_call: TRBV19; d_call: TRBD1; j_call: TRBJ2-5; cdr3_aa: CASSVTGFPTQETQYF
v_call: TRBV28; d_call: .; j_call: TRBJ1-5; cdr3_aa: CASRPGSSNQPQHF
v_call: TRBV7-2; d_call: .; j_call: TRBJ1-5; cdr3_aa: CASSLGVDTNQPQHF
v_call: TRBV10-3; d_call: TRBD1; j_call: TRBJ2-1; cdr3_aa: CAISDGAGGEQFF
v_call: TRBV4-3; d_call: .; j_call: TRBJ2-1; cdr3_aa: CASSQDRSDTYNEQFF
v_call: TRBV6-5; d_call: TRBD1; j_call: TRBJ1-2; cdr3_aa: CASSYADRVDGYTF
v_call: TRBV5-1; d_call: TRBD2; j_call: TRBJ2-5; cdr3_aa: CASSLGELAAQETQYF
v_call: TRBV12-5; d_call: TRBD2; j_call: TRBJ2-3; cdr3_aa: CASGFLSVAGGTDTQYF
v_call: TRBV2; d_call: TRBD2; j_call: TRBJ2-3; cdr3_aa: CASSELAGVTDTQYF
v_call: TRBV6-1; d_call: TRBD1; j_call: TRBJ2-7; cdr3_aa: CASSEGGQGWEEQYF
v_call: TRBV9; d_call: TRBD2; j_call: TRBJ2-2; cdr3_aa: CASSPRVAGGSTGELFF
v_call: TRBV7-3; d_call: .; j_call: TRBJ1-1; cdr3_aa: CASSLTPGRDTEAFF
v_call: TRBV6-5; d_call: .; j_call: TRBJ2-3; cdr3_aa: CASSYSIPSPDTQYF
v_call: TRBV5-1; d_call: .; j_call: TRBJ2-5; cdr3_aa: CASRPGTEETQYF
v_call: TRBV5-1; d_call: .; j_call: TRBJ2-3; cdr3_aa: CASSLVPGGTDTQYF
v_call: TRBV11-2; d_call: .; j_call: TRBJ1-2; cdr3_aa: CASSLDVGRYGYTF
v_call: TRBV4-1; d_call: .; j_call: TRBJ1-1; cdr3_aa: CASSPPGNTEAFF
v_call: TRBV27; d_call: TRBD2; j_call: TRBJ2-7; cdr3_aa: CASSTGRAFEQYF
v_call: TRBV7-2; d_call: .; j_call: TRBJ2-1; cdr3_aa: CASSSRAGVVEQFF
v_call: TRBV30; d_call: .; j_call: TRBJ2-1; cdr3_aa: CAWSADLASNNEQFF
v_call: TRBV28; d_call: TRBD1; j_call: TRBJ2-2; cdr3_aa: CASLGTGDTGELFF
v_call: TRBV7-2; d_call: TRBD1; j_call: TRBJ1-2; cdr3_aa: CASSPRQGAGGYTF
v_call: TRBV10-3; d_call: .; j_call: TRBJ1-1; cdr3_aa: CAISELGTPNTEAFF
v_call: TRBV9; d_call: TRBD2; j_call: TRBJ2-3; cdr3_aa: CASSVGAGSHTDTQYF
v_call: TRBV20-1; d_call: .; j_call: TRBJ2-3; cdr3_aa: CSASSGDTQYF
v_call: TRBV7-2; d_call: .; j_call: TRBJ2-1; cdr3_aa: CASSLVWRDEQFF
v_call: TRBV7-2; d_call: .; j_call: TRBJ2-7; cdr3_aa: CASSPAGKMGEQYF
v_call: TRBV18; d_call: .; j_call: TRBJ1-1; cdr3_aa: CASSGETGHTEAFF
v_call: TRBV28; d_call: TRBD1; j_call: TRBJ1-2; cdr3_aa: CASSSQGQGAYGYTF
v_call: TRBV7-9; d_call: TRBD1; j_call: TRBJ1-2; cdr3_aa: CASSLEEGADGYTF
v_call: TRBV5-6; d_call: .; j_call: TRBJ1-1; cdr3_aa: CASSLVNRDTEAFF
v_call: TRBV11-3; d_call: .; j_call: TRBJ2-7; cdr3_aa: CASSPEPGSYEQYF
v_call: TRBV6-1; d_call: TRBD1; j_call: TRBJ1-3; cdr3_aa: CASSATQGDLGNTIYF
v_call: TRBV7-9; d_call: .; j_call: TRBJ2-2; cdr3_aa: CATDASLANTGELFF
v_call: TRBV19; d_call: .; j_call: TRBJ1-5; cdr3_aa: CASSIRPGASNQPQHF
v_call: TRBV27; d_call: TRBD1; j_call: TRBJ1-5; cdr3_aa: CASSSGNPGGPQHF
v_call: TRBV18; d_call: .; j_call: TRBJ1-4; cdr3_aa: CASAASVFEKLFF
v_call: TRBV28; d_call: TRBD2; j_call: TRBJ2-1; cdr3_aa: CASSRIAGGYNEQFF
v_call: TRBV27; d_call: TRBD2; j_call: TRBJ2-6; cdr3_aa: CASSLRGGVGANVLTF
v_call: TRBV9; d_call: TRBD1; j_call: TRBJ2-7; cdr3_aa: CASSVGGTASHKSYEQYF
v_call: TRBV10-3; d_call: .; j_call: TRBJ1-5; cdr3_aa: CAITSSLESNQPQHF
v_call: TRBV6-1; d_call: TRBD2; j_call: TRBJ2-7; cdr3_aa: CASSGGLASPYEQYF
v_call: TRBV5-1; d_call: .; j_call: TRBJ2-1; cdr3_aa: CASSHGQLYNEQFF
v_call: TRBV27; d_call: TRBD1; j_call: TRBJ2-7; cdr3_aa: CASSSSFSGTGGNEQYF
v_call: TRBV9; d_call: TRBD1; j_call: TRBJ1-5; cdr3_aa: CASSVGGGARQPQHF
v_call: TRBV5-1; d_call: .; j_call: TRBJ2-7; cdr3_aa: CASGAQTRPYEQYF
v_call: TRBV5-1; d_call: .; j_call: TRBJ2-2; cdr3_aa: CASSLGTPTGELFF
v_call: TRBV28; d_call: TRBD2; j_call: TRBJ2-7; cdr3_aa: CASSLPTSAHYEQYF
v_call: TRBV6-6; d_call: TRBD1; j_call: TRBJ1-1; cdr3_aa: CASSGTGGIGTEAFF
v_call: TRBV7-9; d_call: .; j_call: TRBJ2-7; cdr3_aa: CASSSAVREQYF
v_call: TRBV5-1; d_call: .; j_call: TRBJ2-5; cdr3_aa: CASSNLQGNGETQYF
v_call: TRBV4-3; d_call: .; j_call: TRBJ2-2; cdr3_aa: CASSQALEAFSNTGELFF
v_call: TRBV19; d_call: TRBD1; j_call: TRBJ2-7; cdr3_aa: CASRRGPPGYEQYF
v_call: TRBV10-3; d_call: TRBD1; j_call: TRBJ2-7; cdr3_aa: CAIRPGQDSYEQYF
v_call: TRBV6-5; d_call: TRBD1; j_call: TRBJ1-5; cdr3_aa: CASLEGTGETQPQHF
v_call: TRBV5-6; d_call: .; j_call: TRBJ2-5; cdr3_aa: CASSLSIFVQAPSQYF
v_call: TRBV6-1; d_call: TRBD1; j_call: TRBJ2-7; cdr3_aa: CAGETGQGGDEQYF
v_call: TRBV27; d_call: TRBD2; j_call: TRBJ2-1; cdr3_aa: CASSLTSGSGEQFF
v_call: TRBV5-1; d_call: TRBD1; j_call: TRBJ2-3; cdr3_aa: CASRWGTGTTDTQYF
v_call: TRBV5-1; d_call: .; j_call: TRBJ2-7; cdr3_aa: CASSWGQEQYF